Here is one TCR beta chain with its context. Its target is not known. Trimming cost V 3 bases and J 2 bases; bases outside gene matches: 4. The V gene's germline CDR1 is LGHNA and CDR2 YSLEER. This CDR3 has 14 amino acids. Next came a second PCR, run for about 6 to 12 cycles, which used a sample-barcoded 5' primer along with a J-beta primer mix. TCRdb fed the 5' RACE reads into MiXCR, producing one record per CDR3 protein. The sample contains 1.8 million or so distinct CDR3 sequences, approximately 39% of which appear only once. The data were obtained in a study of blood T cells in healthy people across ages. Overall study findings and caveats: Per million T cells, the diversity of TCR beta decreased roughly linearly as age advanced.

The sequence derives from a human donor in good health. Sequencing used blood. The genes are TRBV4-3 and TRBJ2-7, with 7 bases identical to TRBD1. CDR3 region: CASSHRDSTYEQYF. For the CDR3, the DNA is TGCGCCAGCAGCCACCGGGACAGCACCTACGAGCAGTACTTC.